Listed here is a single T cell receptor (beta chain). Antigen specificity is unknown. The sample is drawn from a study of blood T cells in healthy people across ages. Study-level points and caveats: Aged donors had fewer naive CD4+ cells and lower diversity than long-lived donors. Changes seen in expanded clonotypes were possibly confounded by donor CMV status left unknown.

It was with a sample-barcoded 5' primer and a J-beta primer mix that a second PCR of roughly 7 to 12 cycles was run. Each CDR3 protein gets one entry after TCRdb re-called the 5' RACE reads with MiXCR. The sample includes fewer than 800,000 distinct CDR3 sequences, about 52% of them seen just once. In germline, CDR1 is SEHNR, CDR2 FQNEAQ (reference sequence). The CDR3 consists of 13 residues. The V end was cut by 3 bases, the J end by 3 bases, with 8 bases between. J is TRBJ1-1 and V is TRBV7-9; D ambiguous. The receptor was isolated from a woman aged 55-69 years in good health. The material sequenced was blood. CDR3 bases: TGTGCCAGCAGCTTTTTCACGGACACTGAAGCTTTCTTT. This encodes CASSFFTDTEAFF.